This T cell receptor beta chain was documented in a study of T cells in localized non-small cell lung cancer. Clones were sequenced by immunoSEQ multiplex PCR, and TCRdb holds only the in-frame ones, with some missing. The sample consists of some 22,000 clones, roughly 90% of them appearing once. The CDR3 is made up of 14 amino acids. V gave up 5 bases and J gave up 0 bases, with 8 bases separating them. Germline V gives CDR1 SGHAT, CDR2 FQNNGV. The sequences come from PBMCs, collected before any cancer treatment. This receptor was obtained from a man between 40 and 70 years old with stage II lung adenocarcinoma. The chain employs TRBV11-2 and TRBJ1-5; D gene uncertain. The CDR3 nucleotides read TGTGCCAGCAGCCGCGCTGCTAGCAATCAGCCCCAGCATTTT. This gives the protein CASSRAASNQPQHF.